This TCR beta chain was observed in a study of T cells in Graves' hyperthyroidism and ophthalmopathy. This clonotype was found many times. Trimming pared 3 bases from V and 0 bases from J, leaving 14 bases between. Germline V gene data show CDR1 as DFQATT and CDR2 as SNEGSKA (reference sequence). The CDR3 runs to 16 residues. TCR beta CDR3 regions were amplified from RNA transcripts. Using the HTBI primer set, a first-round RT-PCR was run on the TCR CDR3. Each CDR3 protein gets one entry after TCRdb re-called the multiplex PCR reads with MiXCR. This table has about 540,000 distinct CDR3 sequences, 40% to 55% appearing once.

The sample was peripheral blood or thyroid tissue (not recorded which). The TCR was taken from a young woman with Graves' hyperthyroidism. The J gene is TRBJ2-2, the V gene TRBV20-1, with D tentatively TRBD2 (7 bases). The chain's CDR3 is CSASSAGTSNTGELFF. The DNA for the CDR3 is TGCAGTGCTAGCTCAGCGGGGACATCGAACACCGGGGAGCTGTTTTTT.